The entry that follows covers one T cell receptor beta chain sequence. This entry is derived from a study of Ad26.COV2.S vaccination and SARS-CoV-2 variants. Only in-frame clones appear in the TCRdb table, and some are missing; sequencing was by immunoSEQ multiplex PCR. The sample consists of fewer than 900,000 clones, around 90% of them appearing once. Sample treatment: around 19 received Ad26.COV2.S at low or high dose, single or two shots; several received placebo; per-sample allocation not given. Day 63 after the first injection of vaccine or placebo was the sampling time. Germline V gene sequence: CDR1 KGHSH, CDR2 LQKENI. V gave up 4 bases and J gave up 6 bases; unmatched junction bases: 10. The CDR3 contains 16 residues.

The rearrangement joins TRBV18 to TRBJ2-7; the match to TRBD1 covers 12 bases. This material consisted of peripheral blood, taken in a trial of Ad26.COV2.S vaccine versus placebo. The clonotype originates from a person aged 18-60 years who received the Ad26.COV2.S COVID-19 vaccine or a placebo. The CDR3 reads CASSLNMGQGAFEQYF. CDR3 nucleotide sequence: TGTGCCAGCTCACTTAACATGGGACAGGGGGCCTTCGAGCAGTACTTC.